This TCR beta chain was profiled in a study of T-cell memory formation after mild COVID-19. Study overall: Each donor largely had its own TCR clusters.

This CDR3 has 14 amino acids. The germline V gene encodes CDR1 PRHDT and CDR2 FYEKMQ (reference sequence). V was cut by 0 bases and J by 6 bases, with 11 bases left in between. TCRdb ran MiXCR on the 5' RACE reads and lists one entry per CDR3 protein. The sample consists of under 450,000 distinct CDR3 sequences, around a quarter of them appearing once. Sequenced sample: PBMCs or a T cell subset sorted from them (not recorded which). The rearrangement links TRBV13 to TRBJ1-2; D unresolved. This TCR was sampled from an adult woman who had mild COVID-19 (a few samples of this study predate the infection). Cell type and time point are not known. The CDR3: CASSLGPSPNGYTF. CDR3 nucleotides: TGTGCCAGCAGCTTAGGCCCCTCTCCTAATGGCTACACCTTC.